A single sample gave rise to the 10 T cell receptor beta chains below, sequenced in a study of shared clonotypes between healthy human individuals (TCRdb year 2020). Library method: the immunoSEQ multiplex PCR assay. Drawn from immuneACCESS, this table holds only the in-frame rearrangements with V and J called that TCRdb kept. Clones are partly lost; checked studies trace under half to an unresolved V gene and leave the rest unexplained. For this sample there are 450,000 to 500,000 clones; roughly 80% appear just once. The ten most abundant clones make up roughly an eighth of the sample. Sequencing used PBMCs. The receptors come from a middle-aged woman in good health. Some clones in this sample may be carry-over from other donors' samples.

The chain links TRBV5-4 to TRBJ2-7, with TRBD1 identical over 7 bases. After removal of 3 bases from V and 2 bases from J, the junction contained 5 bases not matched to a gene. CDR3 length: 14 residues. CDR1 and CDR2 (germline): SGHNT, YYREEE (reference sequence). CDR3 region: CASSSGTAPYEQYF. In DNA form, the CDR3 reads TGTGCCAGCAGCTCCGGGACAGCCCCCTACGAGCAGTACTTC.

This rearrangement joins TRBV28 to TRBJ1-1; the D is unclear. The CDR3 covers 11 residues. Germline CDR1 and CDR2: MDHEN and SYDVKM. Trimming stripped 6 bases from V and 4 bases from J, with 6 bases between. The CDR3 DNA follows: TGTGCCAGCAGGTCCATCACTGAAGCTTTCTTT. As protein: CASRSITEAFF. The full variable domain, with the rest looked up from reference TRBV28 and TRBJ1-1, is DVKVTQSSRYLVKRTGEKVFLECVQDMDHENMFWYRQDPGLGLRLIYFSYDVKMKEKGDIPEGYSVSREKKERFSLILESASTNQTSMYLCASRSITEAFFGQGTRLTVV.

As DNA, the CDR3 is TGTGCCAGCGGGCTGGGGTTGGTAGAGCCTCCATATGAGCAGTACTTC. Protein: CASGLGLVEPPYEQYF. The chain combines TRBV11-2 with TRBJ2-7; D is ambiguous. The CDR3 totals 16 residues. The V end lost 8 bases, the J end lost 7 bases, and 27 bases lay between the germline ends. The germline V gene encodes CDR1 SGHAT and CDR2 FQNNGV.

This clone was seen only a few times. The chain uses TRBV11-3 and TRBJ2-3; perhaps TRBD2 as D (5 bases). Germline CDR1 SGHNT, CDR2 YENEEA. This CDR3 region has 16 residues. The V gene lost 1 base and the J gene lost 3 bases, with 14 bases spanning the gap. This CDR3 reads CASSLGLGRETDTQYF. In nucleotides, the CDR3 is TGTGCCAGCAGCTTAGGTCTAGGGAGAGAGACAGATACGCAGTATTTT.

The J gene is TRBJ2-1, the V gene TRBV28; 9 bases agree with TRBD2. Per germline, CDR1 MDHEN and CDR2 SYDVKM. This CDR3 is 16 amino acids long. The V gene end was trimmed by 5 bases and the J gene end by 3 bases; junction bases not matched to a gene: 8. CDR3 amino acids: CASSNRAGGNYNEQFF. Written as DNA, the CDR3 is TGTGCCAGCAGTAATCGAGCGGGAGGAAACTACAATGAGCAGTTCTTC.

This clone was detected only once. This clone may be a read error of a much larger clone one base away. This sequence joins TRBV28 and TRBJ2-5; D uncertain. This CDR3 is built from 16 residues. CDR1 MDHEN and CDR2 SYDVKM come from the germline V gene. Trimming removed 2 bases from V and 0 bases from J, with 13 bases in between. CDR3 residues: CASSLGPTWDQETQYF. The CDR3 DNA follows: TGTGCCAGCAGTTTAGGCCCTACATGGGACCAAGAGACCCAGTACTTC.

The chain joins TRBV28 to TRBJ1-5; no definite D call. The ends were cut back, 1 base at V and 0 bases at J, with 4 bases in the middle. The CDR3 contains 14 residues. CDR1 and CDR2 from the germline V gene are MDHEN and SYDVKM. In nucleotides, the CDR3 is TGTGCCAGCAGTTTATTAGATAGCAATCAGCCCCAGCATTTT. Protein sequence: CASSLLDSNQPQHF. Drawing the rest from reference TRBV28 and TRBJ1-5, the complete variable domain is DVKVTQSSRYLVKRTGEKVFLECVQDMDHENMFWYRQDPGLGLRLIYFSYDVKMKEKGDIPEGYSVSREKKERFSLILESASTNQTSMYLCASSLLDSNQPQHFGDGTRLSIL.

The chain carries TRBV2 and TRBJ2-1; 7 bases are shared with TRBD1. Germline CDR1 reads SNHLY; CDR2 reads FYNNEI. After removal of 7 bases from V and 2 bases from J, the junction contained 5 bases not matched to a gene. The CDR3 covers 14 residues. CDR3 in DNA: TGTGCCAGCAATCGACAGGGTACCTACAATGAGCAGTTCTTC. Protein sequence: CASNRQGTYNEQFF.

As for this clone: A single base is all that separates this from a far larger clone, so a read error is likely. The chain uses TRBV28 and TRBJ2-5, with TRBD1 matching over 10 bases. CDR1 is MDHEN and CDR2 is SYDVKM in the germline V gene. The CDR3 runs to 15 residues. The CDR3 sequence is CASSLRDRGGEAQYF. The CDR3 DNA sequence: TGTGCCAGCAGTCTCCGGGACAGGGGTGGAGAGGCCCAGTACTTC.

The chain joins TRBV5-5 to TRBJ2-7; D gene uncertain. The CDR3 spans 14 residues. Trimming stripped 2 bases from V and 4 bases from J, with 13 bases between. The germline V gene has CDR1 SGHKS and CDR2 YYEKEE (reference sequence). The DNA for the CDR3 is TGTGCCAGCAGCTTTGGTACACTACGGTACGAGCAGTACTTC. Protein sequence: CASSFGTLRYEQYF.